Shown below are 18 T cell receptor beta chains from a single sample sequenced in a study of cytomegalovirus exposure and HLA in healthy donors. Primers included in the PCR were 60 Vbeta and 13 Jbeta primers. Clones were read by immunoSEQ multiplex PCR, and TCRdb kept only the in-frame ones, dropping some. Among around 160,000 clones listed, approximately 70% were seen once. Sequenced input: PBMCs. The receptors originated from a woman aged 18-29 years in good health and CMV-seronegative.

The rearrangement links TRBV5-6 to TRBJ2-1, with TRBD2 matching over 12 bases. V lost 4 bases and J lost 5; bases outside the gene matches: 7. The CDR3 is made up of 16 amino acids. CDR1 SGHDT and CDR2 YYEEEE come from the germline V gene. The CDR3 DNA reads TGTGCCAGCAGCCTATCTACTAGCGGGAGGAACAATGAGCAGTTCTTC. Protein: CASSLSTSGRNNEQFF. Variable domain in full (rest from reference TRBV5-6 and TRBJ2-1): DAGVTQSPTHLIKTRGQQVTLRCSPKSGHDTVSWYQQALGQGPQFIFQYYEEEERQRGNFPDRFSGHQFPNYSSELNVNALLLGDSALYLCASSLSTSGRNNEQFFGPGTRLTVL.

J is TRBJ1-6 and V is TRBV6-5; D is ambiguous. This CDR3 region has 12 residues. CDR1 is MNHEY, CDR2 SVGAGI, per germline. V gave up 5 bases and J gave up 6 bases, with 5 bases separating them. The CDR3 DNA sequence: TGTGCCAGCAGTCCCGGTAATTCACCCCTCCACTTT. Translation gives CASSPGNSPLHF.

This sequence joins TRBV5-4 and TRBJ2-5, with D tentatively TRBD2 (5 bases). V was pared by 4 bases and J by 2 bases, with 15 bases between. CDR3 length equals 15 residues. Germline-derived CDR1 and CDR2 are SGHNT and YYREEE (reference sequence). The DNA of the CDR3 is TGTGCCAGCAGCCGTTTGGACTCTGAACAAGAGACCCAGTACTTC. Protein product: CASSRLDSEQETQYF.

This clone was counted only a few times. This chain links TRBV7-8 with TRBJ1-2, with TRBD1 as a possible D gene (6 bases). Germline values: CDR1 SGHVS, CDR2 FQNEAQ. The V end lost 5 bases, the J end lost 2 bases, and 21 bases lay between the germline ends. The CDR3 totals 17 residues. CDR3 amino acids: CASSLPAGHSTNYGYTF. The CDR3 nucleotides are TGTGCCAGCAGCCTACCAGCGGGACATTCGACCAACTATGGCTACACCTTC. Based on the CDR3 plus reference TRBV7-8 and TRBJ1-2, the full variable domain is GAGVSQSPRYKVAKRGQDVALRCDPISGHVSLFWYQQALGQGPEFLTYFQNEAQLDKSGLPSDRFFAERPEGSVSTLKIQRTQQEDSAVYLCASSLPAGHSTNYGYTFGSGTRLTVV.

The V call is TRBV19, the J call TRBJ2-5; 7 nucleotides match TRBD2. V was clipped by 2 bases and J by 4 bases; unmatched bases: 4. CDR3 length equals 14 residues. The germline gives CDR1 LNHDA, CDR2 SQIVND (reference sequence). The CDR3: CASSINWGGETQYF. The CDR3 DNA reads TGTGCCAGTAGTATAAACTGGGGGGGAGAGACCCAGTACTTC.

The J gene is TRBJ2-7, the V gene TRBV7-6; 7 positions match TRBD2. The CDR3 extends over 13 amino acids. Germline V CDR1 and CDR2: SGHVS, FNYEAQ. Trimming cost V 5 bases and J 6 bases; bases outside gene matches: 7. The CDR3 region is CASSRGVAGEQYF. In DNA form, the CDR3 reads TGTGCCAGCAGCCGTGGGGTAGCGGGCGAGCAGTACTTC.

This clone has a single count. V is TRBV28 and J is TRBJ2-3; 7 bases are shared with TRBD2. Germline V CDR1 and CDR2: MDHEN, SYDVKM. There are 16 residues in the CDR3. The ends lost 1 base at V and 0 bases at J; junction bases unmatched: 4. The CDR3 loop is CASSLYGGGSTDTQYF. The CDR3 DNA reads TGTGCCAGCAGTTTATATGGCGGGGGAAGCACAGATACGCAGTATTTT. The whole variable domain, filled in from reference TRBV28 and TRBJ2-3, reads DVKVTQSSRYLVKRTGEKVFLECVQDMDHENMFWYRQDPGLGLRLIYFSYDVKMKEKGDIPEGYSVSREKKERFSLILESASTNQTSMYLCASSLYGGGSTDTQYFGPGTRLTVL.

The sample holds a few counts of this clone. V gene TRBV5-4 combines with J gene TRBJ2-3; D might be TRBD1 (6 bases). Germline assignment: CDR1 SGHNT and CDR2 YYREEE (reference sequence). This CDR3 is 15 amino acids long. The ends were cut back, 5 bases at V and 0 bases at J, with 13 bases in the middle. CDR3 sequence reads: CASRDPGHSTDTQYF. The CDR3 DNA reads as TGTGCCAGCAGAGACCCGGGACATAGCACAGATACGCAGTATTTT.

V gene TRBV15 combines with J gene TRBJ2-3; tentative D call: TRBD2 (6 bases). V lost 3 bases, J lost 0 bases, and 10 bases lay in between. CDR1 is LNHNV, CDR2 YYDKDF, per germline (reference sequence). This CDR3 has 15 residues. The CDR3 DNA sequence: TGTGCCACCAGCAGCGGCGGGGAAAGCACAGATACGCAGTATTTT. Its translation: CATSSGGESTDTQYF.

This clone was detected only a few times. The chain employs TRBV25-1 and TRBJ2-1; 8 nucleotides line up with TRBD2. The CDR3 extends over 17 amino acids. Germline-derived CDR1 and CDR2 are MGHDK and SYGVNS. Trimming took 5 bases from V and 7 from J; bases not matched to a gene: 16. This CDR3 reads CASSLSGRRFSGNEQFF. The CDR3 DNA sequence: TGTGCCAGCAGTTTAAGCGGGAGAAGGTTTAGCGGTAATGAGCAGTTCTTC. Filled out from reference TRBV25-1 and TRBJ2-1, the complete variable domain reads EADIYQTPRYLVIGTGKKITLECSQTMGHDKMYWYQQDPGMELHLIHYSYGVNSTEKGDLSSESTVSRIRTEHFPLTLESARPSHTSQYLCASSLSGRRFSGNEQFFGPGTRLTVL.

The V gene is TRBV5-8, the J gene TRBJ1-2, with D tentatively TRBD1 (6 bases). Trimming pared 5 bases from V and 8 bases from J, leaving 16 bases between. Germline CDR1 is SGHTS and CDR2 is YDEGEE. This CDR3 has 13 amino acids. CDR3: CASRLGQGSGYTF. The CDR3 region has the DNA TGTGCCAGCAGGCTGGGGCAGGGGAGCGGCTACACCTTC.

In this sample, this clone turned up once. The chain carries TRBV7-9 and TRBJ1-5, with D perhaps TRBD1 (6 bases). Between the trimmed V and J ends, which lost 5 bases and 0 bases, there was a span of 8 bases. Per germline, CDR1 SEHNR and CDR2 FQNEAQ (reference sequence). The CDR3 is made up of 14 amino acids. This CDR3 reads CASSVRGSNQPQHF. CDR3 nucleotide sequence: TGTGCCAGCAGCGTCAGGGGTAGCAATCAGCCCCAGCATTTT.

This clone turned up a few times. The rearrangement joins TRBV7-3 to TRBJ1-1; D is uncertain. V lost 1 base to trimming and J lost 1 base, with 4 bases between them. CDR1 and CDR2 from the germline V gene are SGHTA and FQGTGA. CDR3 length: 13 residues. In DNA, the CDR3 is TGTGCCAGCAGCTTAAACAAGAACACTGAAGCTTTCTTT. Translation gives CASSLNKNTEAFF.

The rearrangement links TRBV28 to TRBJ1-2; D is uncertain. CDR1 is MDHEN, CDR2 SYDVKM, per germline. The CDR3 contains 12 residues. V was pared by 1 base and J by 4 bases, with 4 bases between. The CDR3 loop reads CASSLLRYGYTF. DNA for the CDR3: TGTGCCAGCAGTTTATTGCGCTATGGCTACACCTTC.

J is TRBJ1-1 and V is TRBV7-8; D unresolved. The CDR3 has 13 residues. The V end was cut by 8 bases, the J end by 1 base, with 11 bases between. Per germline, CDR1 SGHVS and CDR2 FQNEAQ. The CDR3 is CASRRHSNTEAFF. The CDR3 DNA reads as TGTGCCAGCCGAAGACACTCGAACACTGAAGCTTTCTTT. Full variable domain (remainder filled in from reference TRBV7-8 and TRBJ1-1): GAGVSQSPRYKVAKRGQDVALRCDPISGHVSLFWYQQALGQGPEFLTYFQNEAQLDKSGLPSDRFFAERPEGSVSTLKIQRTQQEDSAVYLCASRRHSNTEAFFGQGTRLTVV.

This chain uses TRBV2 with TRBJ2-2, with 9 bases fitting TRBD2. This CDR3 has 14 residues. V lost 6 bases, J lost 2 bases, and 1 base stayed unmatched. CDR1 is SNHLY and CDR2 is FYNNEI in the germline V gene. CDR3 nucleotide sequence: TGTGCCAGCAGGGGGACTAGCAACACCGGGGAGCTGTTTTTT. Translated, it gives CASRGTSNTGELFF.

The J gene is TRBJ1-1, the V gene TRBV30; 8 bases are shared with TRBD1. Per germline, CDR1 GTSNPN and CDR2 SVGIG (reference sequence). This CDR3 has 11 amino acids. The CDR3 reads CARDRRTEAFF. CDR3 DNA sequence: TGTGCAAGGGACAGGCGCACTGAAGCTTTCTTT.

The J gene is TRBJ1-1, the V gene TRBV5-1; D not certain. The germline V gene encodes CDR1 SGHRS and CDR2 YFSETQ. The CDR3 has 14 residues. The ends were cut back, 4 bases at V and 1 base at J, with 11 bases in the middle. The CDR3 bases are TGCGCCAGCAGCCCGGGCGGGGAGAACACTGAAGCTTTCTTT. Protein product: CASSPGGENTEAFF.